This T cell receptor beta chain was sequenced in a study of blood T cell repertoires in COVID-19. On the study more broadly: COVID-19 samples, acute and convalescent, were from the United States, Italy and Spain.

In the authors' methods: Estimates of nucleated cell counts were drawn from the amplification of reference gene primers. This table comes from immunoSEQ multiplex PCR, and its TCRdb copy is limited to in-frame clones, with some not included. That table furnishes V, J and clone size, whereas the DNA furnished D and trimming. The sample lists tens of thousands of clones, 80% to 90% occurring once. V dropped 5 bases and J dropped 7; count of bases not matched to a gene: 11. The germline V gene encodes CDR1 SNHLY and CDR2 FYNNEI. The CDR3 has 15 amino acids. The sequence came from a man between 65 and 85 years old with active or convalescent COVID-19. V is TRBV2 and J is TRBJ2-7, with 10 bases aligning to TRBD2. Sequencing input: peripheral blood. This CDR3 is CASSPNLAGVGEQYF. DNA for the CDR3: TGTGCCAGCAGTCCAAACCTAGCGGGAGTAGGTGAGCAGTACTTC.